This T cell receptor (beta chain) emerged from a study of blood T cell repertoires in COVID-19. This CDR3 is 15 amino acids long. Germline V gene data show CDR1 as LNHDA and CDR2 as SQIVND (reference sequence). V was pared by 5 bases and J by 0 bases, with 11 bases between. Original methodology: Reference gene primer amplification gave nucleated cell count estimates. TCRdb's table, derived via immunoSEQ multiplex PCR, lists solely in-frame clones and lacks some. Clone size and V and J calls were adopted from that table, with D and trimming inferred from the DNA. The data hold around 130,000 clones, with about 84% observed a single time.

The sample taken for sequencing was peripheral blood. This clonotype was sampled from a woman aged 55-69 years with acute or convalescent COVID-19. The chain is built from TRBV19 and TRBJ1-5, with D uncertain. The CDR3 spells CASSLRGYSNQPQHF. DNA of the CDR3: TGTGCCAGTAGTCTACGGGGTTATAGCAATCAGCCCCAGCATTTT.